The entry below gives a single T cell receptor (beta chain) sequence along with its context. Being one base from a much bigger clone, this may be a read error. The germline V gene has CDR1 MNHEY and CDR2 SMNVEV (reference sequence). The V gene lost 5 bases and the J gene lost 4 bases, with 20 bases spanning the gap. This CDR3 is built from 17 residues. This sample was included in a study of regulatory T cells in long-lasting Graves disease. As for time point: newly diagnosed GD, antithyroid drugs for less than 3 months. PBMC-derived RNA was used for the TCR library. Arm-PCR with iRepertoire HTBI primers amplified the CDR3 regions for these TCR beta libraries. TCRdb redid the calling of the multiplex PCR reads with MiXCR, one entry per CDR3 protein. The sample shows about 380,000 distinct CDR3 sequences, around 16% of them seen only once.

This TCR derives from a female donor with Graves disease. The rearrangement uses TRBV27 and TRBJ2-2, with unresolved D. This specimen was peripheral blood mononuclear cells (PBMCs), taken at new diagnosis, from a patient treated with antithyroid drugs. Written as DNA, the CDR3 is TGTGCCAGCAGTGATTTGAGTAGGGTTCGGCTCACCGGGGAGCTGTTTTTT. Amino acids: CASSDLSRVRLTGELFF.